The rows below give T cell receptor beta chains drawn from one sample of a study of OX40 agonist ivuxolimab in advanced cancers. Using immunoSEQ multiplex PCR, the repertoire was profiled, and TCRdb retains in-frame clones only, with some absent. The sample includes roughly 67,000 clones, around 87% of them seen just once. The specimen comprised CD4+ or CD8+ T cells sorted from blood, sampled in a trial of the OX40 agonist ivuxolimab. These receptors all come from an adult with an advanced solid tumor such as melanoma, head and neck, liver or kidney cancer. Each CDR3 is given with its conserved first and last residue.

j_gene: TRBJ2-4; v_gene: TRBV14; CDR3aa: CASSPFPLAGAFLKNIQYF
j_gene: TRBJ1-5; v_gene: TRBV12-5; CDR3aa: CATKGQLNQPQHF
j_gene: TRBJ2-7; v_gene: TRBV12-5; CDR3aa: CASGLSRGIMDEQYF
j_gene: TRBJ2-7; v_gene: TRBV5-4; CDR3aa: CASSRDPLDYGEQYF
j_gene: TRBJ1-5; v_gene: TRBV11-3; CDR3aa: CASSRIKYSNQPQHF
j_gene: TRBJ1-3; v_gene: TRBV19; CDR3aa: CASSQQGPPSGNTIYF
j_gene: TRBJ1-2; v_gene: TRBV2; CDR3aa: CASNPRGVYYGYTF
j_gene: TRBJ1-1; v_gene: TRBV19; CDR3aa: CASSMSPGSTEAFF
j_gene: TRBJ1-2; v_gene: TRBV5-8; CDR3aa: CASSLPGTGGAYGYTF
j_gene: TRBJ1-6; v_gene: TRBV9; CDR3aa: CASSVATAYNSPLHF
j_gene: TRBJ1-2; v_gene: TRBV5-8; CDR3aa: CASSLGDRGHGYTF
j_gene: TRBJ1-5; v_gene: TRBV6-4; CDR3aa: CASSDSGQGSNQPQHF
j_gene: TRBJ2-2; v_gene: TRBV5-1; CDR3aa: CASSLSGQHTGELFF
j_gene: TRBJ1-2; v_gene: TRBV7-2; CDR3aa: CASSPRRVGSGNGYTF
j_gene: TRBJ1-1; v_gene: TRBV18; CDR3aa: CASSPFEQSQEAFF
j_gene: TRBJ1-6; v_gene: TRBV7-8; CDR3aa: CASSLIQPPNNSPLHF
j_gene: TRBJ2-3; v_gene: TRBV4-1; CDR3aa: CASCRGGQDTQYF
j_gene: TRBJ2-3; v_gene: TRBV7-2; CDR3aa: CASKGGPLGDTQYF
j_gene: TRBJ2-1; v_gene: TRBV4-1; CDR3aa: CASSQDDGAIEQFF
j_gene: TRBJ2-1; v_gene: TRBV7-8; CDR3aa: CASSPRGGYSYNEQFF
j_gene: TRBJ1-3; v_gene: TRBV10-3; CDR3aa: CAIRGVRTGNRSSGNTIYF
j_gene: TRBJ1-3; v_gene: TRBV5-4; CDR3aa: CASSLGGMSGNTIYF
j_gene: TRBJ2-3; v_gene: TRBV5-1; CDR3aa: CASSLTGHHTDTQYF
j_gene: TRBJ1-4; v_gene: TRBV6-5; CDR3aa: CASSYSGQGGGEKLFF
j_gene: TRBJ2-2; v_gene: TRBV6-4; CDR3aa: CASSLASGGANTGELFF
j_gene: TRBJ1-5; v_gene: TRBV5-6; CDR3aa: CASSFGPGNQPQHF
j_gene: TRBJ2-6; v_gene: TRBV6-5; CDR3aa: CASRPRPGGANVLTF
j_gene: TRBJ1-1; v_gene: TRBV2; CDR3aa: CASSPALNTEAFF
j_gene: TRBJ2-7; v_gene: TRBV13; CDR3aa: CASSLTGDYEQYF
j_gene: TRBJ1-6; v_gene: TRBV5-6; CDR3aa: CASSPPTVTNSPLHF
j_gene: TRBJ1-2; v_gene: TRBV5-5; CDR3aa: CASSLTGGFGYTF
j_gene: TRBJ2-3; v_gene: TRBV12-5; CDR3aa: CAGSRDLVTDTQYF
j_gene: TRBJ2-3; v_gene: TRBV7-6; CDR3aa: CASSPHSDTQYF
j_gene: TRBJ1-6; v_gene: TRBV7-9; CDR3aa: CASTGRRGSSYNSPLHF
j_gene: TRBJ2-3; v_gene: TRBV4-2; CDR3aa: CASSPFGSGGTDTQYF
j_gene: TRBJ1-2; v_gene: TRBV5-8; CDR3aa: CASSRGEYYGYTF
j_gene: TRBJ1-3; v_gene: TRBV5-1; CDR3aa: CASSLGRQSGNTIYF
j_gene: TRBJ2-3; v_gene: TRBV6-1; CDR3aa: CASSEQRGTTDTQYF
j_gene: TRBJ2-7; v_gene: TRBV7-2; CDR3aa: CASSKPSYEQYF
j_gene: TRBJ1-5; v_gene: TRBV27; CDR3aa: CASSSSPNQPQHF
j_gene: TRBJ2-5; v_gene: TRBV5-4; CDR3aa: CASSLDGGEGETQYF
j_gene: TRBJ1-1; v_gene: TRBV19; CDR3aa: CASRTSRTLNTEAFF
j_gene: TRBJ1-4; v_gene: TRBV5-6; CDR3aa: CASSLLGTGNEKLFF
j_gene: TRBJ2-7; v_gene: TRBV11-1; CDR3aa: CASSLMASYEQYF
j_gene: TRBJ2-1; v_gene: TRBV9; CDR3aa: CASSVAGLDHNEQFF
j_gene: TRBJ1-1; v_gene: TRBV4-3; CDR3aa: CASSQATENTEAFF
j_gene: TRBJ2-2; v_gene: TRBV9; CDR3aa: CASSVSSGYTGELFF
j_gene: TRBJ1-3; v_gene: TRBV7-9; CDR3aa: CASSFARAPAGNTIYF